This TCR beta chain emerged from a study of shared clonotypes between healthy human individuals. Remarks on this clone: What it recognizes is unknown.

Repertoires were generated with immunoSEQ multiplex PCR, while TCRdb's copy carries only in-frame clones and drops some. The sample carries about 490,000 clones, about 82% recorded once. Study-wide results and limits: Researchers sampled only blood; tissue repertoires likely differ.

This receptor was taken from a woman in her thirties or forties in good health. Some clones in this sample may be carry-over from other donors' samples. The specimen was PBMCs.

The CDR3 loop is CASSQAGVSYEQYF. In DNA form, the CDR3 reads TGTGCCAGCAGCCAAGCGGGGGTCTCCTACGAGCAGTACTTC. The rearrangement links TRBV14 to TRBJ2-7; possible D gene TRBD2, 6 bases. Trimming took off 1 base at V and 0 bases at J, with 7 bases between the two ends. Per the germline V gene, CDR1 is SGHDN and CDR2 is FVKESK. This CDR3 contains 14 residues. The full variable domain, with the rest looked up from reference TRBV14 and TRBJ2-7, is EAGVTQFPSHSVIEKGQTVTLRCDPISGHDNLYWYRRVMGKEIKFLLHFVKESKQDESGMPNNRFLAERTGGTYSTLKVQPAELEDSGVYFCASSQAGVSYEQYFGPGTRLTVT.